These T cell receptor beta chains were read from a single sample in a study of blood T cell repertoires in COVID-19. Sequenced by immunoSEQ multiplex PCR; TCRdb stores in-frame clones only, minus some. The table includes 110,000 to 150,000 clones, 75% to 85% detected once. The sequenced sample was peripheral blood. The receptors come from a man aged 50-59 years with acute or convalescent COVID-19. CDR3s include the opening cysteine and the closing phenylalanine or tryptophan. The order of the fields is V gene, CDR3 protein.

TRBV18 | CASSPRSASRWGYTF
TRBV6-5 | CASTGLAQNIQYF
TRBV19 | CASSTYRGTEAFF
TRBV27 | CASSLLRGGSYEQYF
TRBV4-2 | CASSQVISYNEQFF
TRBV14 | CASSAENTDTQYF
TRBV18 | CASSPYSGGREEQFF
TRBV6-2/TRBV6-3 | CASSYRAGGYNEQFF
TRBV19 | CASSMVAAEGGEQFF
TRBV5-1 | CASSPGGGIADTQYF
TRBV27 | CASSLERGQGNSPLHF
TRBV7-2 | CASSLQASRNQPQHF
TRBV5-1 | CASRQSQGFYEQYF
TRBV30 | CAWSPGPQGYTEAFF
TRBV18 | CASSPPGGFSSGNTIYF
TRBV9 | CASGLRQGKTNYGYTF
TRBV5-1 | CASSLAGGGYGYTF
TRBV10-3 | CAILPGQGRGNTEAFF
TRBV7-9 | CASSPDRGKGNTIYF
TRBV7-2 | CASSPRGQGKTQYF
TRBV9 | CASSVAIAGTDTQYF
TRBV2 | CASSEGTGGGYTF
TRBV5-8 | CASSFHTGSSYNEQFF
TRBV5-1 | CASSGIPGQGPYEQYF
TRBV7-7 | CASSPGATSGANVLTF
TRBV28 | CASSLVGAGRGFLEQFF
TRBV3-1/TRBV3-2 | CASSQGFRVVASSGNTIYF
TRBV11-2 | CASSSGGDSNQPQHF
TRBV3-1/TRBV3-2 | CASSPTSGGFTDTQYF
TRBV3-1/TRBV3-2 | CASSQVSSSYEQYF
TRBV10-2 | CASQLAGSYNEQFF
TRBV18 | CASSQTRENEQFF
TRBV23-1 | CASSQSTSGGTPYNEQFF
TRBV18 | CASSPYRDRVANEKLFF
TRBV5-1 | CASSFPRGETGELFF
TRBV5-1 | CASSPQGLETQYF
TRBV19 | CASSNPAGDALDEQFF
TRBV7-3 | CASSLTPLWGEGNEQFF
TRBV30 | CAWSGSSGDEKLFF
TRBV5-1 | CASNPGGLELYEQYF
TRBV30 | CAWSPSGRGEAFF
TRBV9 | CASSTTSGTFYNEQFF
TRBV4-1 | CASSQAFTRGLYTNEKLFF
TRBV9 | CASSVGGSQETQYF